This TCR beta chain was recorded in a study of shared clonotypes between healthy human individuals. Measured with immunoSEQ multiplex PCR; TCRdb has only the in-frame clones, and not every one. The sample has around 1,900,000 clones, about 94% seen once. Naive-designated CD8 cells lacked CD45RO, were positively enriched for CCR7, and omitted terminally differentiated effector memory CD45RA+ cells. As regards this clone: The same CDR3 can be traced to other DNA sequences in this sample.

Sequencing input: naive CD8+ T cells from PBMCs. This TCR was recovered from a man younger than 35 in good health. Some clones in this sample may be carry-over from other donors' samples.

As DNA, the CDR3 is TGTGCCAGCAGCGTAGTTCCAGGCTCCTACGAGCAGTACTTC. Its translation is CASSVVPGSYEQYF. The chain employs TRBV9 and TRBJ2-7; no clear D. CDR3 size: 14 residues. Germline CDR1 reads SGDLS; CDR2 reads YYNGEE. The V gene lost 0 bases and the J gene lost 0 bases, with 7 bases spanning the gap.